These 15 T cell receptor beta chains originate from one sample sequenced in a study of vaccination effects on CD4 cells after COVID-19. CD4+ T cells specific for antigen were expanded with viral peptide pools by the ViraFEST assay before sequencing. Having been cultured for about 10 days, the cells underwent CD4+ T cell isolation. This person's SARS-CoV-2 infection, confirmed by PCR, occurred between March and December 2020. Participants were vaccinated with two doses of either the BNT162b2 or mRNA-1273 vaccine. These receptors have no known antigen. Method: immunoSEQ multiplex PCR; TCRdb's copy keeps in-frame clones and lacks some. The sample has roughly 15,000 clones, roughly 75% seen once. The specimen was CD4+ T cells from PBMCs cultured with SARS-CoV-2 spike peptides, collected after COVID-19 vaccination. The receptors originated from a human donor who had a prior SARS-CoV-2 infection.

The chain recombines TRBV27 with TRBJ2-7; TRBD1 matches at 12 bases. Trimming cost V 4 bases and J 3 bases; bases outside gene matches: 7. Germline values: CDR1 MNHEY, CDR2 SMNVEV (reference sequence). The CDR3 loop spans 16 amino acids. The DNA of the CDR3 is TGTGCCAGCAGTTCGGCCGGGACAGGGGGCGGCTACGAGCAGTACTTC. This gives the protein CASSSAGTGGGYEQYF.

This clone has a single count. The J gene is TRBJ2-3, the V gene TRBV5-6; D is ambiguous. V shed 0 bases and J shed 0 bases, with 8 bases lying between them. CDR3 size: 15 residues. The germline gives CDR1 SGHDT, CDR2 YYEEEE. The CDR3 DNA sequence: TGTGCCAGCAGCTTGGAACAGTACAGCACAGATACGCAGTATTTT. This sequence encodes CASSLEQYSTDTQYF. The variable domain in full, completed from reference TRBV5-6 and TRBJ2-3, reads DAGVTQSPTHLIKTRGQQVTLRCSPKSGHDTVSWYQQALGQGPQFIFQYYEEEERQRGNFPDRFSGHQFPNYSSELNVNALLLGDSALYLCASSLEQYSTDTQYFGPGTRLTVL.

The gene calls are TRBV11-2 and TRBJ2-1; TRBD2 agrees at 16 bases. Germline V gene lookup returns CDR1 SGHAT and CDR2 FQNNGV. V shed 1 base, J shed 4 bases, and the junction held 7 bases outside the gene matches. This CDR3 has 19 residues. This CDR3 reads CASSLVGTSGGGWYNEQFF. The CDR3 DNA follows: TGTGCCAGCAGCTTAGTTGGGACTAGCGGGGGGGGTTGGTACAATGAGCAGTTCTTC.

The chain employs TRBV19 and TRBJ1-5; 7 bases are a match to TRBD1. The CDR3 spans 14 residues. The germline CDR1 and CDR2 sequences are LNHDA and SQIVND (reference sequence). The junction had 10 bases not matched to a gene; V was cut back by 9 bases and J by 5 bases. The CDR3, as DNA: TGTGCCAGGAGTCTCGACAGGGCGGATCAGCCCCAGCATTTT. Its protein is CARSLDRADQPQHF.

This chain links TRBV19 with TRBJ2-1; D not certain. The CDR3 extends over 15 amino acids. In germline, CDR1 is LNHDA, CDR2 SQIVND (reference sequence). The V and J ends lost 2 bases and 9 bases respectively, with 17 bases between them. CDR3 coding DNA: TGTGCCAGTAGTATATGGCGCGCGGATGTAGTTGAGCAGTTCTTC. Residues: CASSIWRADVVEQFF.

The chain is built from TRBV5-1 and TRBJ1-2; weak D call: TRBD1 (6 bases). Germline lookup yields CDR1 SGHRS and CDR2 YFSETQ. Deletions cut 0 bases from V and 5 bases from J, with 11 bases between. CDR3 length equals 14 residues. CDR3: CASSLEEGGYGYTF. DNA of the CDR3: TGCGCCAGCAGCTTGGAGGAGGGGGGGTATGGCTACACCTTC.

V usage is TRBV5-8 and J usage is TRBJ1-5; D is unclear. Between the trimmed V and J ends, which lost 1 base and 0 bases, there was a span of 17 bases. Looked up from germline, CDR1 is SGHTS and CDR2 is YDEGEE. There are 18 residues in the CDR3. CDR3 nucleotide sequence: TGTGCCAGCAGCTTGCCGGACGGTCTAAGGTTTAGCAATCAGCCCCAGCATTTT. Amino acid sequence: CASSLPDGLRFSNQPQHF.

This clone showed up just once. The chain links TRBV7-8 to TRBJ2-1, with 8 nucleotides matching TRBD2. The CDR3 has 15 residues. Unmatched junction bases numbered 6, after V lost 8 bases and J lost 0 bases. Germline lookup yields CDR1 SGHVS and CDR2 FQNEAQ. CDR3 in DNA: TGTGCCAGCTTAACTAGCGGCCCCTCCTACAATGAGCAGTTCTTC. It translates to CASLTSGPSYNEQFF.

The V and J genes are TRBV7-8 and TRBJ2-5; tentative D call: TRBD1 (7 bases). With 2 bases removed from V and 0 bases from J, the gap between germline ends came to 19 bases. The CDR3 is 18 amino acids. Per the germline V gene, CDR1 is SGHVS and CDR2 is FQNEAQ. CDR3 residues: CASSLFSRGGTDQETQYF. Written as DNA, the CDR3 is TGTGCCAGCAGCTTATTCTCTCGGGGCGGGACAGACCAAGAGACCCAGTACTTC.

This chain connects TRBV5-6 to TRBJ2-1; D is unclear. CDR3 length: 14 residues. Trimming removed 0 bases at V and 5 bases at J, with 9 bases between. Germline-derived CDR1 and CDR2 are SGHDT and YYEEEE. CDR3 region: CASSLGDWNNEQFF. CDR3 coding DNA: TGTGCCAGCAGCTTGGGAGACTGGAACAATGAGCAGTTCTTC.

This sequence joins TRBV7-2 and TRBJ1-5; 7 nucleotides match TRBD1. This CDR3 is 16 amino acids long. V gave up 5 bases and J gave up 1 base; unmatched junction bases: 8. Germline loops: CDR1 SGHTA, CDR2 FQGNSA. CDR3 protein: CASSRQGPGSNQPQHF. In nucleotides, the CDR3 is TGTGCCAGCAGCAGACAGGGACCGGGGAGCAATCAGCCCCAGCATTTT.

This chain uses TRBV30 with TRBJ1-5; the D gene is possibly TRBD1 (5 bases). The CDR3 is 16 residues long. The germline CDR1 and CDR2 sequences are GTSNPN and SVGIG (reference sequence). Deletions cut 0 bases from V and 6 bases from J, with 18 bases between. The CDR3 spells CAWSVRGRGFGQPQHF. The CDR3 bases are TGTGCCTGGAGTGTAAGGGGCCGGGGATTCGGTCAGCCCCAGCATTTT.

This chain joins TRBV14 and TRBJ2-7, with 12 bases lining up with TRBD1. The CDR3 is 17 residues long. J gave up 4 bases and V 4 bases, and 11 bases lay outside the gene matches. Germline CDR1 is SGHDN and CDR2 is FVKESK. This chain's CDR3 is CASSPKIGDRGLYEQYF. The DNA for the CDR3 is TGTGCCAGCAGCCCCAAGATTGGGGACAGGGGGCTATACGAGCAGTACTTC.

The chain recombines TRBV11-2 with TRBJ2-5, with D tentatively TRBD1 (5 bases). Germline CDR1 SGHAT, CDR2 FQNNGV. The V gene lost 0 bases and the J gene lost 4 bases, with 12 bases spanning the gap. This CDR3 region has 15 residues. The CDR3 sequence is CASSLDGQGSETQYF. As DNA, the CDR3 is TGTGCCAGCAGCTTAGATGGGCAGGGTTCAGAGACCCAGTACTTC.

V is TRBV10-3 and J is TRBJ1-1; 9 bases match TRBD1. Germline CDR1 and CDR2: ENHRY and SYGVKD. There are 14 residues in the CDR3. The trim removed 9 bases at V and 2 bases at J, leaving 7 bases unmatched. This CDR3 reads CAIKTQGANTEAFF. CDR3 DNA: TGTGCCATTAAAACACAGGGGGCAAACACTGAAGCTTTCTTT.